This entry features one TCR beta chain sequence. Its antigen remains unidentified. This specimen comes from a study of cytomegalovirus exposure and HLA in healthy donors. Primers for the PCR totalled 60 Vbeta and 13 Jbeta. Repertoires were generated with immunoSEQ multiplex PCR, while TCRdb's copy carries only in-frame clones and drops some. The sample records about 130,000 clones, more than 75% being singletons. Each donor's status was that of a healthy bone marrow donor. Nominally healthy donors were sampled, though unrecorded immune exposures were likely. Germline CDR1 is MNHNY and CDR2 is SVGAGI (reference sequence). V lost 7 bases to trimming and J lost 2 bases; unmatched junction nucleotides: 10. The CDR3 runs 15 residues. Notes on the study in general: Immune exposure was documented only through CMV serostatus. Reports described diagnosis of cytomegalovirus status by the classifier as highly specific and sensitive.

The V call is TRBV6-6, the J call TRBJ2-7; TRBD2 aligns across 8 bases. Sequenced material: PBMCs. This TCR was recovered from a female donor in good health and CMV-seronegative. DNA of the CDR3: TGTGCCAGCATTCTCGGGGTAGCGGGACCCTACGAGCAGTACTTC. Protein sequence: CASILGVAGPYEQYF.